The 7 T cell receptor beta chains below all came from one sample that was sequenced in a study of blood T cell repertoires in COVID-19. Only in-frame clones appear in the TCRdb table, and some are missing; sequencing was by immunoSEQ multiplex PCR. Here the sample spans 150,000 or so clones, 65% to 90% being singletons. Sequencing input: peripheral blood. The source is an older woman with COVID-19, enrolled during active disease.

This clone has only one observation. CDR3 sequence: CASSPPSGRSSNEQFF. The CDR3 region has the DNA TGTGCCAGCAGCCCCCCCAGCGGGAGGTCTTCCAATGAGCAGTTCTTC. The chain recombines TRBV5-6 with TRBJ2-1; 9 bases line up with TRBD2. The CDR3 spans 16 residues. Trimming at V came to 4 bases and at J to 6 bases, leaving 11 bases not matched to a gene. Germline assignment: CDR1 SGHDT and CDR2 YYEEEE.

The rearrangement uses TRBV5-1 and TRBJ1-6; 8 nucleotides match TRBD1. This CDR3 has 14 residues. Looked up from germline, CDR1 is SGHRS and CDR2 is YFSETQ. V shed 2 bases, J shed 9 bases, and the junction held 4 bases outside the gene matches. The CDR3 DNA reads as TGCGCCAGCAGCTTCGGACAGGGTGGTTCACCCCTCCACTTT. Its protein product is CASSFGQGGSPLHF.

This clone was observed a single time. V gene TRBV5-5 combines with J gene TRBJ2-5, with TRBD1 as a possible D gene (6 bases). Between the trimmed V and J ends, which lost 2 bases and 5 bases, there was a span of 22 bases. The CDR3 runs to 17 residues. CDR1 is SGHKS, CDR2 YYEKEE, per germline (reference sequence). CDR3 region: CASSLEDSLLIRETQYF. CDR3 nucleotide sequence: TGTGCCAGCAGCTTAGAGGACAGTCTACTGATCCGGGAGACCCAGTACTTC.

The chain uses TRBV19 and TRBJ1-2; 9 nucleotides align to TRBD1. CDR1 is LNHDA, CDR2 SQIVND, per germline (reference sequence). The length of the CDR3 is 17 residues. The J segment lost 2 bases and the V segment lost 4 bases, leaving 11 bases of the junction unmatched. CDR3: CASSTKQGAYMNYGYTF. CDR3 in DNA: TGTGCCAGTAGTACGAAACAGGGGGCCTATATGAACTATGGCTACACCTTC. The entire variable domain, with the rest obtained from reference TRBV19 and TRBJ1-2, is as follows: DGGITQSPKYLFRKEGQNVTLSCEQNLNHDAMYWYRQDPGQGLRLIYYSQIVNDFQKGDIAEGYSVSREKKESFPLTVTSAQKNPTAFYLCASSTKQGAYMNYGYTFGSGTRLTVV.

The chain has TRBV12-5 and TRBJ1-2, with D possibly matching TRBD1 (6 bases). The CDR3 spans 19 residues. Trimming took 1 base from V and 1 from J, leaving 22 bases between them. From germline, CDR1 is LGHNT and CDR2 FRNRAP. CDR3 loop: CASGLGVPQGRGFNYGYTF. For the CDR3, the DNA is TGTGCTAGTGGTTTGGGGGTTCCACAGGGTCGGGGATTTAACTATGGCTACACCTTC.

This rearrangement joins TRBV5-5 to TRBJ2-4; 8 bases align to TRBD2. Trimming cost V 2 bases and J 8 bases; bases outside gene matches: 6. Germline V gene data show CDR1 as SGHKS and CDR2 as YYEKEE (reference sequence). The CDR3 sequence is 14 residues long. The CDR3 loop is CASSLSGGWDIQYF. The CDR3 DNA sequence: TGTGCCAGCAGCTTAAGCGGGGGCTGGGACATTCAGTACTTC.

This clone came up once. The chain carries TRBV19 and TRBJ2-1; 8 nucleotides align to TRBD2. CDR3 length: 15 residues. V shed 10 bases and J 6 bases; nucleotides not matched to a gene: 14. The germline V gene encodes CDR1 LNHDA and CDR2 SQIVND (reference sequence). The CDR3 protein is CATYLSGAGGNEQFF. The CDR3 DNA is TGTGCCACCTACCTTAGCGGGGCCGGGGGCAATGAGCAGTTCTTC.